The source of this TCR beta chain is a study of cytomegalovirus exposure and HLA in healthy donors. General study findings and limits: In vitro experiments confirmed that three CMV-associated chains were specific for CMV antigens.

The assay was immunoSEQ multiplex PCR, and TCRdb's table has in-frame clones only and misses some. The sample holds 100,000 to 150,000 clones; 86% are singletons and the top ten take approximately 4.9%. V trimming: 5 bases; J trimming: 9 bases; junction bases outside the gene matches: 13. Germline CDR1 reads SEHNR; CDR2 reads FQNEAQ (reference sequence). The CDR3 totals 16 residues. Notes on this clone: Its specificity is unknown.

The source is a young man in good health and CMV-seronegative. The sequencing sample was made of PBMCs. The chain is built from TRBV7-9 and TRBJ2-7; TRBD2 matches 13 bases. The CDR3 region has the DNA TGTGCCAGCAGCGAGACACTAGCGGGAGGGCCGCTCGGGCAGTACTTC. The encoded protein is CASSETLAGGPLGQYF.